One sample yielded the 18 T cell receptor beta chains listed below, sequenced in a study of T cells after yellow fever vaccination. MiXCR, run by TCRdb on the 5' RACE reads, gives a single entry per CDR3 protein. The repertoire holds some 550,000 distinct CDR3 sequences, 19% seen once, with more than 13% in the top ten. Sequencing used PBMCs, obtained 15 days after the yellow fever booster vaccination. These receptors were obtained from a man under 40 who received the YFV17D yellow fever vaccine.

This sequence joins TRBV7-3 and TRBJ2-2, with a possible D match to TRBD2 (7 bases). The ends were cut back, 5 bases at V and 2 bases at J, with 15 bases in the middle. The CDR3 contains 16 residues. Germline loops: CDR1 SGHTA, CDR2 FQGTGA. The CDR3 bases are TGTGCCAGCAGCCCTTGGGGGGGGCTAAACACCGGGGAGCTGTTTTTT. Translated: CASSPWGGLNTGELFF.

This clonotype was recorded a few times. The CDR3 region is CASSPDRVGTDTQYF. The CDR3 coding sequence is TGTGCCAGCAGTCCTGACAGGGTTGGCACAGATACGCAGTATTTT. The rearrangement joins TRBV7-9 to TRBJ2-3; 7 bases fit TRBD1. This CDR3 is 15 amino acids long. J was trimmed by 1 base and V by 6 bases; bases with no gene match: 7. Germline CDR1 is SEHNR and CDR2 is FQNEAQ (reference sequence).

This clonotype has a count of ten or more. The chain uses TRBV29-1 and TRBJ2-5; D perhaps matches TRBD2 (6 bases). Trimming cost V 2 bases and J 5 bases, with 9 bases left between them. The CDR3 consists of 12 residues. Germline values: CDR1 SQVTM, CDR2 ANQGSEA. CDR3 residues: CSVEPGSETQYF. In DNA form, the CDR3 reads TGCAGCGTTGAACCCGGGAGTGAGACCCAGTACTTC.

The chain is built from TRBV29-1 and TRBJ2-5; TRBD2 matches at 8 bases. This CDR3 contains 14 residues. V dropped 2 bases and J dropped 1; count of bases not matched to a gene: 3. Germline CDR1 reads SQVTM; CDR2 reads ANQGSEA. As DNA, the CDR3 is TGCAGCGTTGAAATAGCGGGAAGCCAAGAGACCCAGTACTTC. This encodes CSVEIAGSQETQYF. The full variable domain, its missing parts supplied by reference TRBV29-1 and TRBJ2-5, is SAVISQKPSRDICQRGTSLTIQCQVDSQVTMMFWYRQQPGQSLTLIATANQGSEATYESGFVIDKFPISRPNLTFSTLTVSNMSPEDSSIYLCSVEIAGSQETQYFGPGTRLLVL.

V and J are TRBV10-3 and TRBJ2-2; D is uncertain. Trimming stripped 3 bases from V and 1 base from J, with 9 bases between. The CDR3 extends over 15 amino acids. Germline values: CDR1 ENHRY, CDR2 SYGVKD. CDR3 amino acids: CAISEGPMNTGELFF. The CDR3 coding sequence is TGTGCCATCAGTGAAGGTCCCATGAACACCGGGGAGCTGTTTTTT.

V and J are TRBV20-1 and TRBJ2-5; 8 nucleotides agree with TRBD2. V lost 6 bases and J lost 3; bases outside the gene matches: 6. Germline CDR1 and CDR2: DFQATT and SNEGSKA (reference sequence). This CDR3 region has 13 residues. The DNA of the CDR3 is TGCAGTGCCTCCCGGACTAGCAAAGAGACCCAGTACTTC. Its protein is CSASRTSKETQYF.

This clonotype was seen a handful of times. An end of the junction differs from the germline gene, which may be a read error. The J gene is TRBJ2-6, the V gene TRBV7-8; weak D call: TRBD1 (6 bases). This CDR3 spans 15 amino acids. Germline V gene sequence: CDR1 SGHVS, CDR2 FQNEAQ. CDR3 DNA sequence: TGTGCCAGCAGTTTAGGACAGTCTGGGGCCAACGTCCTGACTTTC. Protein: CASSLGQSGANVLTF.

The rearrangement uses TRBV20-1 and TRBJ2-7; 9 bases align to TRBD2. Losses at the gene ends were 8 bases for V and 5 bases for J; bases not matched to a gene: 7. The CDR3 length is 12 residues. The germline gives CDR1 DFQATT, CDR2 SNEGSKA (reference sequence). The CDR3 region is CSTGGRAHEQYF. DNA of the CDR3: TGCAGTACTGGCGGGAGGGCACACGAGCAGTACTTC.

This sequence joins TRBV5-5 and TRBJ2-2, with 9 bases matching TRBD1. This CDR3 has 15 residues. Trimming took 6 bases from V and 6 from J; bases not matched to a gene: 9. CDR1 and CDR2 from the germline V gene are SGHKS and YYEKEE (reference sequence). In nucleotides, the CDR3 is TGTGCCAGCACTCGGGGGGACAGGGTCCCCGGGGAGCTGTTTTTT. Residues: CASTRGDRVPGELFF.

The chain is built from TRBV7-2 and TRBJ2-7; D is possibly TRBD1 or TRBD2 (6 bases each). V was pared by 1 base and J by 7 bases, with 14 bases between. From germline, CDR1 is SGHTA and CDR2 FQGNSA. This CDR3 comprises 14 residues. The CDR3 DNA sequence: TGTGCCAGCAGCTTAGAGGGGGGAATTGGGGAGCAGTACTTC. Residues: CASSLEGGIGEQYF.

The CDR3: CASMENGRIYEQYF. The CDR3 region has the DNA TGTGCCAGCATGGAGAACGGGAGGATCTACGAGCAGTACTTC. The chain employs TRBV27 and TRBJ2-7; 7 bases are a match to TRBD2. This CDR3 has 14 amino acids. Germline CDR1 and CDR2: MNHEY and SMNVEV (reference sequence). J was trimmed by 3 bases and V by 7 bases; bases with no gene match: 9.

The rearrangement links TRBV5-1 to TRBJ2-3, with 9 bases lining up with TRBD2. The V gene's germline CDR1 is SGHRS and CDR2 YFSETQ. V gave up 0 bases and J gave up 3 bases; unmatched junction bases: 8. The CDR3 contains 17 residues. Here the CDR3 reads CASSLALAGMRTDTQYF. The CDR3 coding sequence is TGCGCCAGCAGCTTGGCGCTAGCGGGAATGAGGACAGATACGCAGTATTTT.

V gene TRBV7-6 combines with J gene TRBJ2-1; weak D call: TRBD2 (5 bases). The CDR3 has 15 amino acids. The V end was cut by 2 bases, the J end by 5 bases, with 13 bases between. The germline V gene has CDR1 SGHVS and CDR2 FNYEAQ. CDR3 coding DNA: TGTGCCAGCAGCTTACTATTCAGCGGTAACAATGAGCAGTTCTTC. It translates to CASSLLFSGNNEQFF.

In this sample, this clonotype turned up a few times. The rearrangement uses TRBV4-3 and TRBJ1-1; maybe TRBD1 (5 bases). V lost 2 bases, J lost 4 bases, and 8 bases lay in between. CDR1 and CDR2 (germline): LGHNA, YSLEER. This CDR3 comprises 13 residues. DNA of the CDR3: TGCGCCAGCAGCCAACTCAGGGCCACTGAAGCTTTCTTT. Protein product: CASSQLRATEAFF.

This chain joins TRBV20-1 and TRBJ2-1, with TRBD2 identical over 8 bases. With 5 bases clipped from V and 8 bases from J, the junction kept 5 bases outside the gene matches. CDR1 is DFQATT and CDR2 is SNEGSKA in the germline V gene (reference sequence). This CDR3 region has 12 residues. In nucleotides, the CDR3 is TGCAGTGCTGGCCGGGGGGGGGATGAGCAGTTCTTC. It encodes CSAGRGGDEQFF.

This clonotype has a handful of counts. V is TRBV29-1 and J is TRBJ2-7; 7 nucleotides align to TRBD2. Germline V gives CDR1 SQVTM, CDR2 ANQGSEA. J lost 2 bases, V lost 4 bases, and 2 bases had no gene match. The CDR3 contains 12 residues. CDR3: CSVASGAYEQYF. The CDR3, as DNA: TGCAGCGTTGCGAGCGGGGCCTACGAGCAGTACTTC.

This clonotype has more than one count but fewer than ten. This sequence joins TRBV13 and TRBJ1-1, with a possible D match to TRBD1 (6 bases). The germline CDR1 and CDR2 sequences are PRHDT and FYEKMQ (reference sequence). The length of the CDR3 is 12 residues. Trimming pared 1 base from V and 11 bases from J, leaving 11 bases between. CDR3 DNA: TGTGCCAGCAGCTTAGAACAGGGTGATGCTTTCTTT. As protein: CASSLEQGDAFF. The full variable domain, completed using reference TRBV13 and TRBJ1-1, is AAGVIQSPRHLIKEKRETATLKCYPIPRHDTVYWYQQGPGQDPQFLISFYEKMQSDKGSIPDRFSAQQFSDYHSELNMSSLELGDSALYFCASSLEQGDAFFGQGTRLTVV.

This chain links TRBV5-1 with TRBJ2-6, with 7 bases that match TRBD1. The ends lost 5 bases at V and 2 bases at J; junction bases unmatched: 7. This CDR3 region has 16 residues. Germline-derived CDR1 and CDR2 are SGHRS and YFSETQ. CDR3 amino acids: CASRTTGAAGANVLTF. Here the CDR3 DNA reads TGCGCCAGCAGAACCACAGGGGCCGCTGGGGCCAACGTCCTGACTTTC.